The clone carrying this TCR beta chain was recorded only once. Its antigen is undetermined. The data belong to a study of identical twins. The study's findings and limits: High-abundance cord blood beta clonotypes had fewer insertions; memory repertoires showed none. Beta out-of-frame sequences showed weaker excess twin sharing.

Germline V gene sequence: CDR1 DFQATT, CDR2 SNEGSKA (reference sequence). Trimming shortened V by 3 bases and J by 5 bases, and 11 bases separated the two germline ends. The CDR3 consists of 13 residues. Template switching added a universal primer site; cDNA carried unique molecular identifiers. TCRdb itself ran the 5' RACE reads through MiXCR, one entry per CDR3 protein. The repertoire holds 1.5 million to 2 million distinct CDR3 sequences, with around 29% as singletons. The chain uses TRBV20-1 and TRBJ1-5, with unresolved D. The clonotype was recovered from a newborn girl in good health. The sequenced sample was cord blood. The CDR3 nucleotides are TGCAGTGCTAGTTTGGGGATACATCAGCCCCAGCATTTT. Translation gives CSASLGIHQPQHF.